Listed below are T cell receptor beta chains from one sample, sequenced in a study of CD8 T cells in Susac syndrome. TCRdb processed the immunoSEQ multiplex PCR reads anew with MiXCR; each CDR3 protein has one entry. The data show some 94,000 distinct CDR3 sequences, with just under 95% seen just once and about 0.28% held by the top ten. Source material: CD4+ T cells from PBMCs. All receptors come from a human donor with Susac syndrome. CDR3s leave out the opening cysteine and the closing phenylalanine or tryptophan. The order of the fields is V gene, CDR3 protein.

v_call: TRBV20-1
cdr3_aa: SAQQVGGNQPQH

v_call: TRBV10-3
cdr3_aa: AIEVQGGNEQY

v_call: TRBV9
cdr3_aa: ASSPGGEKLF

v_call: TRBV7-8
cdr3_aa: ASSPSASSYNEQF

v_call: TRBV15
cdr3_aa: ATSGGGSETQY

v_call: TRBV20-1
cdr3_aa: SAPGPYGYT

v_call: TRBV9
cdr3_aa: ASSVHRGLGETQY

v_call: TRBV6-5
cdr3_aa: ASSYSIHGTGAYNSPLH

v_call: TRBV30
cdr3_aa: AWSNRGLGYT

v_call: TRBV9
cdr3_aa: ASSETSGGPTATDTQY

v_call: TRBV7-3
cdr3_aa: ASSLAGAGETQY

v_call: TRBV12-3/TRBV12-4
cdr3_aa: ASSPGRDGYT

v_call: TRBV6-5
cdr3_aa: ASSRNREDGYT

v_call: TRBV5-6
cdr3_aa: ASSFLISEQY

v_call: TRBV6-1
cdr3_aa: ASSEAGTRPNEQF

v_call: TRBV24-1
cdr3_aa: ATSGDRGPGELF

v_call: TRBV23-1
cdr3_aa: ASSQLGQIQF

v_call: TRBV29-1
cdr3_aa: SVRHPASYEQY

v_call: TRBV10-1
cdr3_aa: AREDRGLAQPQH

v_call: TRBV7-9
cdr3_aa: ASSRGTAPSNYGYT

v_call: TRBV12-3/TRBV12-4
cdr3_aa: ASSSGLDNEQF

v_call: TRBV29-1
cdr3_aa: SVEDPADNYGYT

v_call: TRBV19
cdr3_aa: ASSTTGTGSYEQY

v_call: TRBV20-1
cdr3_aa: SALDRGPNQPQH

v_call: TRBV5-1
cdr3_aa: ASSLAGLGLRVTGELF

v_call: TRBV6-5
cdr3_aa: ASEETGVKF

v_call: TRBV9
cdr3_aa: ASSVAARTLPAETQY

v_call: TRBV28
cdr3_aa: ASSLSRFSNTGELF

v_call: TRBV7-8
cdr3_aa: ASSFSDDYEQY

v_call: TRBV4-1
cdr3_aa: ASSRTGTFSDT

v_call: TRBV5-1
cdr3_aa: ASSLDRGRRGYT

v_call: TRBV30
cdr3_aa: AWSLRGGGYT

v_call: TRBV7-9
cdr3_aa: ASSLSDNEQF

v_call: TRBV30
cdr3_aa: AWSVGGPDYGYT

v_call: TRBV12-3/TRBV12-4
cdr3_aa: ASSLGPGQPQH

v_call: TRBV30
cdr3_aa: AWSVPGIGTDTQY

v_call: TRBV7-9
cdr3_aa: ASSRGTGAETQY

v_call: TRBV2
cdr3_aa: ASSDSSQPQH

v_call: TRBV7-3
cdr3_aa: ASSSGLAGIETQY

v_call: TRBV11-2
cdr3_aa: ASSLNSGWDNEQF

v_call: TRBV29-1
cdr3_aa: SVTGVSYEQY

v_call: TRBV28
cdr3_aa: ASSSPLGGRNTEAF

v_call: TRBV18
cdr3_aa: ASSQQGTDHEQY

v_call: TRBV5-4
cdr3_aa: ASGMDRAGYGYT

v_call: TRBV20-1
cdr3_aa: SARVSGYNEKLF